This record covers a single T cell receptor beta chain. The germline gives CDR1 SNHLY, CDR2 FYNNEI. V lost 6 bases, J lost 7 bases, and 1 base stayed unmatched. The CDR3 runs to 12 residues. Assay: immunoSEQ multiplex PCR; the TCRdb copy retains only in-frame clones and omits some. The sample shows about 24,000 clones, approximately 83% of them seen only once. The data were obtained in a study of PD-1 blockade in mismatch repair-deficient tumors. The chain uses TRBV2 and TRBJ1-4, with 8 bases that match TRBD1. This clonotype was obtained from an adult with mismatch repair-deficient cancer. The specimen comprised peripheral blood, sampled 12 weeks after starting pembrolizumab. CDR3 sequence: CASSDRGEKLFF. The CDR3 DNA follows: TGTGCCAGCAGCGACAGGGGTGAAAAACTGTTTTTT.